A single sample gave rise to the 30 T cell receptor beta chains below, sequenced in a study of blood T cell repertoires in COVID-19. Sequencing was performed with immunoSEQ multiplex PCR; in TCRdb, only in-frame clones are kept and a portion is missing. Of roughly 200,000 clones listed, 82% are singletons. The sequencing input was peripheral blood. The receptor source for this set is a woman older than 75 with COVID-19, enrolled during active disease.

The CDR3 region has the DNA TGTGCCACCAGTGATCACGGACAGAAAAGTAAACAGTTCTTC. Translating gives CATSDHGQKSKQFF. The V gene is TRBV24-1, the J gene TRBJ2-1, with TRBD1 as a possible D gene (6 bases). The ends were cut back, 3 bases at V and 13 bases at J, with 18 bases in the middle. CDR3 length equals 14 residues. In germline, CDR1 is KGHDR, CDR2 SFDVKD.

This clone was recorded a few times. The J gene is TRBJ1-1, the V gene TRBV5-5; a weak D match, TRBD1 (6 bases). This CDR3 region has 15 residues. The germline CDR1 and CDR2 sequences are SGHKS and YYEKEE (reference sequence). V was cut by 4 bases and J by 0 bases, with 13 bases left in between. The CDR3 is CASSLRGVMNTEAFF. DNA of the CDR3: TGTGCCAGCAGCCTCAGGGGAGTTATGAACACTGAAGCTTTCTTT.

The chain recombines TRBV19 with TRBJ1-1; 7 bases are a match to TRBD1. Germline V gene sequence: CDR1 LNHDA, CDR2 SQIVND (reference sequence). This CDR3 is 13 amino acids long. V shed 6 bases and J 3 bases; nucleotides not matched to a gene: 4. The CDR3 bases are TGTGCCAGTAGCCTACAGGGGTACACTGAAGCTTTCTTT. This codes for CASSLQGYTEAFF. Combining the CDR3 with reference TRBV19 and TRBJ1-1 gives the whole variable domain DGGITQSPKYLFRKEGQNVTLSCEQNLNHDAMYWYRQDPGQGLRLIYYSQIVNDFQKGDIAEGYSVSREKKESFPLTVTSAQKNPTAFYLCASSLQGYTEAFFGQGTRLTVV.

The V call is TRBV5-8, the J call TRBJ2-5; 10 bases map to TRBD2. Trimming at V came to 4 bases and at J to 3 bases, leaving 3 bases not matched to a gene. From germline, CDR1 is SGHTS and CDR2 YDEGEE. This CDR3 is built from 14 residues. CDR3 nucleotide sequence: TGTGCCAGCAGCCCCGGACTAGCGGAAGAGACCCAGTACTTC. It specifies CASSPGLAEETQYF. Full variable domain (remainder filled in from reference TRBV5-8 and TRBJ2-5): EAGVTQSPTHLIKTRGQQATLRCSPISGHTSVYWYQQALGLGLQFLLWYDEGEERNRGNFPPRFSGRQFPNYSSELNVNALELEDSALYLCASSPGLAEETQYFGPGTRLLVL.

In its sample, this clone was seen once. CDR3 coding DNA: TGTGCCAGCACAGGACAGTACAATGAGCAGTTCTTC. Amino acids: CASTGQYNEQFF. The chain couples TRBV28 to TRBJ2-1; tentative D call: TRBD1 (6 bases). CDR3 length: 12 residues. The V gene lost 7 bases and the J gene lost 4 bases, with 8 bases spanning the gap. The germline V gene has CDR1 MDHEN and CDR2 SYDVKM.

The V gene is TRBV7-2, the J gene TRBJ2-4; TRBD1 agrees at 7 bases. V trimming: 1 base; J trimming: 5 bases; junction bases outside the gene matches: 8. The CDR3 spans 16 residues. Germline assignment: CDR1 SGHTA and CDR2 FQGNSA. The CDR3 DNA reads as TGTGCCAGCAGCTTAGAAGGAGGACAGGCGCAAAACATTCAGTACTTC. Amino acids: CASSLEGGQAQNIQYF.

This chain connects TRBV6-6 to TRBJ2-3, with 9 bases aligning to TRBD2. Germline assignment: CDR1 MNHNY and CDR2 SVGAGI (reference sequence). Trimming removed 7 bases from V and 10 bases from J; junction bases left unmatched: 15. This CDR3 comprises 15 residues. Here the CDR3 reads CASTPDSGGQFSQYF. The CDR3 DNA reads as TGTGCCAGCACTCCGGATAGCGGGGGACAGTTTTCGCAGTATTTT.

Note on this clone: A read error may account for a junction end that differs from germline. This chain links TRBV28 with TRBJ1-6, with D maybe TRBD1 (5 bases). The CDR3 loop spans 15 amino acids. Germline V lookup: CDR1 MDHEN, CDR2 SYDVKM. Here the CDR3 reads CASSRGEGPHSPPHF. CDR3 DNA sequence: TGTGCCAGCAGTCGGGGGGAGGGCCCGCACTCACCCCCCCACTTT. Filled out from reference TRBV28 and TRBJ1-6, the complete variable domain reads DVKVTQSSRYLVKRTGEKVFLECVQDMDHENMFWYRQDPGLGLRLIYFSYDVKMKEKGDIPEGYSVSREKKERFSLILESASTNQTSMYLCASSRGEGPHSPPHFGNGTRLTVT.

Concerning this clone: The sample contains more than one DNA sequence encoding this CDR3. This chain uses TRBV6-5 with TRBJ2-1, with 12 bases aligning to TRBD2. The trim removed 5 bases at V and 4 bases at J, leaving 3 bases unmatched. The CDR3 extends over 15 amino acids. Germline lookup yields CDR1 MNHEY and CDR2 SVGAGI. In nucleotides, the CDR3 is TGTGCCAGCAGTCTACTAGCGGGAGGTTACAATGAGCAGTTCTTC. Translated: CASSLLAGGYNEQFF.

This clone was counted once. The J gene is TRBJ2-1, the V gene TRBV10-3, with D maybe TRBD1 (6 bases). In germline, CDR1 is ENHRY, CDR2 SYGVKD. V shed 6 bases and J shed 0 bases, with 12 bases lying between them. The CDR3 contains 15 residues. The CDR3 DNA sequence: TGTGCCATCAGCCCGGACAGCTACTCCTACAATGAGCAGTTCTTC. Translated: CAISPDSYSYNEQFF.

V gene TRBV19 combines with J gene TRBJ2-1; 10 bases are a match to TRBD2. Per germline, CDR1 LNHDA and CDR2 SQIVND (reference sequence). This CDR3 has 15 residues. The trim removed 4 bases at V and 6 bases at J, leaving 6 bases unmatched. In DNA, the CDR3 is TGTGCCAGTAGTAAAAGGGGGACTAGCGCCAATGAGCAGTTCTTC. This codes for CASSKRGTSANEQFF.

This chain links TRBV6-6 with TRBJ2-5; 7 bases align to TRBD1. Looked up from germline, CDR1 is MNHNY and CDR2 is SVGAGI (reference sequence). The CDR3 is 15 amino acids. Trimming took 2 bases from V and 1 from J; bases not matched to a gene: 4. CDR3 DNA: TGTGCCAGCAGTTACCTACCAGGGGGCCAAGAGACCCAGTACTTC. It translates to CASSYLPGGQETQYF.

J is TRBJ1-1 and V is TRBV5-1; 7 bases align to TRBD1. Germline trimming cut 3 bases from V and 1 base from J; bases unmatched to any gene: 6. The CDR3 is made up of 15 amino acids. Germline CDR1 SGHRS, CDR2 YFSETQ. The CDR3 coding sequence is TGCGCCAGCAGCTCAGGACAGGCAGCGAACACTGAAGCTTTCTTT. Protein sequence: CASSSGQAANTEAFF.

The chain employs TRBV6-5 and TRBJ2-7, with 9 bases fitting TRBD1. CDR3 length equals 14 residues. The germline CDR1 and CDR2 sequences are MNHEY and SVGAGI. V shed 4 bases, J shed 4 bases, and the junction held 5 bases outside the gene matches. The CDR3 region is CASSSDRGDYEQYF. The CDR3 nucleotides read TGTGCCAGCAGTTCGGACAGGGGAGATTACGAGCAGTACTTC.

The chain has TRBV28 and TRBJ2-1; D is ambiguous. CDR3 length: 16 amino acids. Germline loops: CDR1 MDHEN, CDR2 SYDVKM. V shed 4 bases and J shed 0 bases, with 13 bases lying between them. The CDR3 is CASSSMITSSYNEQFF. The CDR3 nucleotides are TGTGCCAGCAGTTCCATGATTACCAGCTCCTACAATGAGCAGTTCTTC.

The chain recombines TRBV11-2 with TRBJ1-1, with D perhaps TRBD1 (5 bases). V lost 1 base and J 2 bases, leaving 8 bases between the germline ends. The CDR3 contains 14 residues. Germline V gene data show CDR1 as SGHAT and CDR2 as FQNNGV. CDR3 bases: TGTGCCAGCAGCTTAGCAGGGTTTAACACTGAAGCTTTCTTT. Protein product: CASSLAGFNTEAFF.

A few counts support this clone. The chain joins TRBV6-4 to TRBJ2-2; 9 positions agree with TRBD2. V lost 8 bases, J lost 4 bases, and 8 bases stayed unmatched. The CDR3 is 15 residues long. From germline, CDR1 is MRHNA and CDR2 SNTAGT. DNA for the CDR3: TGTGCCAGCCGACGAAGCGGGGGGTCCACCGGGGAGCTGTTTTTT. Its protein product is CASRRSGGSTGELFF.

This clone has a count of ten or more. J is TRBJ2-7 and V is TRBV2, with 7 bases aligning to TRBD2. Germline V lookup: CDR1 SNHLY, CDR2 FYNNEI. The CDR3 extends over 14 amino acids. V trimming: 6 bases; J trimming: 3 bases; junction bases outside the gene matches: 8. The CDR3 here is CASRGEGVGYEQYF. CDR3 in DNA: TGTGCCAGCAGGGGGGAGGGAGTAGGCTACGAGCAGTACTTC.

This clone was detected many times. The chain has TRBV5-1 and TRBJ2-1, with D unresolved. Trimming removed 2 bases at V and 3 bases at J, with 15 bases between. The germline V gene has CDR1 SGHRS and CDR2 YFSETQ. The CDR3 covers 16 residues. In nucleotides, the CDR3 is TGCGCCAGCAGCTTAAGTCTCAACAGCTACTACAATGAGCAGTTCTTC. It codes for CASSLSLNSYYNEQFF.

This clone was found once. This chain links TRBV27 with TRBJ2-7, with D perhaps TRBD1 (5 bases). The CDR3 spans 12 residues. Germline lookup yields CDR1 MNHEY and CDR2 SMNVEV (reference sequence). Trimming pared 5 bases from V and 6 bases from J, leaving 11 bases between. The CDR3 region has the DNA TGTGCCAGCAGTGTCCCAGGGTCCGAGCAGTACTTC. Protein sequence: CASSVPGSEQYF.

The chain employs TRBV19 and TRBJ2-4, with D perhaps TRBD1 (5 bases). Per germline, CDR1 LNHDA and CDR2 SQIVND (reference sequence). This CDR3 region has 15 residues. The V end was cut by 5 bases, the J end by 6 bases, with 17 bases between. CDR3 sequence (DNA): TGTGCCAGTAGTCCCCCCCGGACACCTCCAAACATTCAGTACTTC. Translating it yields CASSPPRTPPNIQYF.

The chain uses TRBV6-6 and TRBJ2-3; D uncertain. The CDR3 is 17 residues long. Trimming pared 5 bases from V and 0 bases from J, leaving 18 bases between. CDR1 and CDR2 from the germline V gene are MNHNY and SVGAGI (reference sequence). The CDR3 DNA is TGTGCCAGCAGTCCGTCGGCGGCCTCATCTAGCACAGATACGCAGTATTTT. Protein product: CASSPSAASSSTDTQYF.

This chain uses TRBV6-5 with TRBJ2-5; D gene uncertain. The germline V gene has CDR1 MNHEY and CDR2 SVGAGI. The CDR3 extends over 12 amino acids. Deletions cut 5 bases from V and 0 bases from J, with 4 bases between. CDR3 sequence reads: CASSLDQETQYF. The CDR3 nucleotides read TGTGCCAGCAGTCTAGACCAAGAGACCCAGTACTTC.

This clone has only a few counts. V is TRBV5-1 and J is TRBJ1-1; no firm D call. The V gene lost 0 bases and the J gene lost 2 bases, with 8 bases spanning the gap. Germline lookup yields CDR1 SGHRS and CDR2 YFSETQ. The CDR3 length is 14 residues. CDR3 protein: CASSLDGGNTEAFF. The CDR3 DNA reads TGCGCCAGCAGCTTGGATGGAGGAAACACTGAAGCTTTCTTT.

The chain combines TRBV24-1 with TRBJ2-3, with D possibly TRBD1 on 6 matching bases. Trimming pared 4 bases from V and 3 bases from J, leaving 16 bases between. This CDR3 is built from 16 residues. Germline lookup yields CDR1 KGHDR and CDR2 SFDVKD. In DNA form, the CDR3 reads TGTGCCACCAGTGACTCCAGGGGTAGTAAGACAGATACGCAGTATTTT. It codes for CATSDSRGSKTDTQYF.

V gene TRBV7-9 combines with J gene TRBJ2-5; 8 nucleotides agree with TRBD1. The germline gives CDR1 SEHNR, CDR2 FQNEAQ (reference sequence). This CDR3 contains 15 residues. V lost 4 bases, J lost 3 bases, and 7 bases stayed unmatched. The CDR3 sequence: CASSSRTGSKETQYF. As DNA, the CDR3 is TGTGCCAGCAGCTCCCGGACAGGGTCGAAAGAGACCCAGTACTTC.

In DNA form, the CDR3 reads TGTGCCACCAGTGATTATCGACCCCTGGACAGACGTGGGGCATTTAATGAAAAACTGTTTTTT. As protein: CATSDYRPLDRRGAFNEKLFF. J is TRBJ1-4 and V is TRBV24-1; D possibly corresponds to TRBD1 (6 bases). This CDR3 comprises 21 residues. CDR1 is KGHDR and CDR2 is SFDVKD in the germline V gene. V lost 2 bases and J lost 4, with 28 bases in between.

The gene calls are TRBV30 and TRBJ2-1, with 9 bases identical to TRBD2. CDR1 GTSNPN and CDR2 SVGIG come from the germline V gene (reference sequence). The CDR3 contains 13 residues. V shed 7 bases and J 8 bases; nucleotides not matched to a gene: 9. The CDR3 loop is CASTGTSFYEQFF. The CDR3 DNA reads as TGTGCCTCCACTGGGACTAGCTTCTATGAGCAGTTCTTC.

This clone was seen a single time. The gene calls are TRBV3-1 (or the pseudogene TRBV3-2) and TRBJ1-1; D might be TRBD1 (6 bases). V lost 4 bases to trimming and J lost 5 bases, with 14 bases between them. Germline values: CDR1 LGHDT, CDR2 YNNKEL (reference sequence). This CDR3 spans 14 amino acids. The DNA for the CDR3 is TGTGCCAGCAGCCCCGGGGGGGCCTGGACTGAAGCTTTCTTT. Its translation: CASSPGGAWTEAFF.

The chain links TRBV4-1 to TRBJ2-3; the match to TRBD2 covers 12 bases. Germline V lookup: CDR1 MGHRA, CDR2 YSYEKL. J was trimmed by 5 bases and V by 4 bases; bases with no gene match: 4. The CDR3 covers 15 residues. CDR3 DNA: TGCGCCAGCAGCCCGACTAGCGGGGGTTTAGATACGCAGTATTTT. Encoded protein: CASSPTSGGLDTQYF.